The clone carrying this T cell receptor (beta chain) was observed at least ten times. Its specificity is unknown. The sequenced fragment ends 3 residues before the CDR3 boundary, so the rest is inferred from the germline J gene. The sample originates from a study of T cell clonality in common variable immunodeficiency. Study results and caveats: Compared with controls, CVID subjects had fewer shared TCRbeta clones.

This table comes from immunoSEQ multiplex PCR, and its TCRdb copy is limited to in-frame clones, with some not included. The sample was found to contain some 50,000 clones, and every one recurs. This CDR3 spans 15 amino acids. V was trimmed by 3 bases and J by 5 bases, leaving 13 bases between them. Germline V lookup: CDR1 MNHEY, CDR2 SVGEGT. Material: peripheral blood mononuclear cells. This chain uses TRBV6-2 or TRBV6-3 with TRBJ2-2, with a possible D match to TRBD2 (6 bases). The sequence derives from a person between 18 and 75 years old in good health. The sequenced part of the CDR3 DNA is TGTGCCAGCAGTTATGCGGGGATTCAAACCGGGGAG. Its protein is CASSYAGIQTGE. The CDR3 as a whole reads CASSYAGIQTGELFF.